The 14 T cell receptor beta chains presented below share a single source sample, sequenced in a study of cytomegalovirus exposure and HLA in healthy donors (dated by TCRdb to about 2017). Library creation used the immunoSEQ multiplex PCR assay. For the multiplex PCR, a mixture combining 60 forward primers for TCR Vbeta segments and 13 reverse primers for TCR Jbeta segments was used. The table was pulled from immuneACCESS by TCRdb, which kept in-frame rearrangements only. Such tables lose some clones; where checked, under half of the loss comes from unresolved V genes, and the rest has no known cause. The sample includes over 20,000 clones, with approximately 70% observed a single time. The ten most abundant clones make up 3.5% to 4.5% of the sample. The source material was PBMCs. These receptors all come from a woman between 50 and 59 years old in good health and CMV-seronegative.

CDR3 nucleotide sequence: TGCGCCAGCAGCTTGGACCCCGGGAGCCCTGGCTACACCTTC. It is translated as CASSLDPGSPGYTF. The chain is built from TRBV5-1 and TRBJ1-2; D ambiguous. The CDR3 loop spans 14 amino acids. Trimming stripped 0 bases from V and 7 bases from J, with 13 bases between. Germline V gives CDR1 SGHRS, CDR2 YFSETQ. The full variable domain, rest sourced from reference TRBV5-1 and TRBJ1-2, is KAGVTQTPRYLIKTRGQQVTLSCSPISGHRSVSWYQQTPGQGLQFLFEYFSETQRNKGNFPGRFSGRQFSNSRSEMNVSTLELGDSALYLCASSLDPGSPGYTFGSGTRLTVV.

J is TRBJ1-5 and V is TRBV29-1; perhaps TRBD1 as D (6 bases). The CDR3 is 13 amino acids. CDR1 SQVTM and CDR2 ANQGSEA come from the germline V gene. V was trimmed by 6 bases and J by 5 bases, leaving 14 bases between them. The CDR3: CSVGDKIDQPQHF. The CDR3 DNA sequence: TGCAGCGTCGGGGACAAGATTGATCAGCCCCAGCATTTT.

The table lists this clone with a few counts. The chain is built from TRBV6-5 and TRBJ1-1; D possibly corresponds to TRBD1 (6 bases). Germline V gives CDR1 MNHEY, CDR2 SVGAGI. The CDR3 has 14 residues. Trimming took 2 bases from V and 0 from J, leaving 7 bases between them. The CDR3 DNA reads TGTGCCAGCAGTTACAGGGGGTTGAACACTGAAGCTTTCTTT. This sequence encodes CASSYRGLNTEAFF.

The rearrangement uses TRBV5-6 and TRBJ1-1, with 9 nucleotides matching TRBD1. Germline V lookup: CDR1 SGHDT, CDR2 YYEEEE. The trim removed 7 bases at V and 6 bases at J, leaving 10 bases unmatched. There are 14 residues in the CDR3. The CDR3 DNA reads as TGTGCCAGCGACTACAGGGGGCTGGCTGCTGAAGCTTTCTTT. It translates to CASDYRGLAAEAFF.

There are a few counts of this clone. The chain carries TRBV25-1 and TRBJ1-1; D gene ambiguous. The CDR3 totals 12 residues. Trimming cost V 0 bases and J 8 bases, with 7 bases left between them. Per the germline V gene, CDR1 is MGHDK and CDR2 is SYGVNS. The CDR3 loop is CASSEYETEAFF. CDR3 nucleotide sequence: TGTGCCAGCAGTGAATATGAAACAGAAGCTTTCTTT.

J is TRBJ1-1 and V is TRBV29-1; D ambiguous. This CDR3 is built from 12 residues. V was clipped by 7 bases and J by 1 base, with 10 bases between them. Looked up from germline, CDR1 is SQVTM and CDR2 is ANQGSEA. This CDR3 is CSGKLQNTEAFF. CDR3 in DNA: TGCAGCGGAAAACTCCAGAACACTGAAGCTTTCTTT.

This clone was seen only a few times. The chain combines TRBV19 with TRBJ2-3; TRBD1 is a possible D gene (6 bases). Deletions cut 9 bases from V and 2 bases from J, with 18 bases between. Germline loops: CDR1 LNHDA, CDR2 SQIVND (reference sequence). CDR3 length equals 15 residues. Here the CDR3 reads CASQEGDGYTDTQYF. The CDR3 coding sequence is TGTGCCAGCCAAGAGGGGGACGGATACACAGATACGCAGTATTTT.

In DNA, the CDR3 is TGTGCCAGCAGCCTATGGGACAGGGTGAACACTGAAGCTTTCTTT. This gives the protein CASSLWDRVNTEAFF. This chain connects TRBV6-5 to TRBJ1-1; 9 bases map to TRBD1. Germline V gene sequence: CDR1 MNHEY, CDR2 SVGAGI. The CDR3 is 15 amino acids. V trimming: 6 bases; J trimming: 0 bases; junction bases outside the gene matches: 5.

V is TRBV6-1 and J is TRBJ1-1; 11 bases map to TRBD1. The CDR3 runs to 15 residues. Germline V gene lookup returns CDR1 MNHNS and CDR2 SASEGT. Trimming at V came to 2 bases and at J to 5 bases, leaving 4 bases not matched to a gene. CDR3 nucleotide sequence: TGTGCCAGCAGTGAACGGGACAGGGGGAGGACTGAAGCTTTCTTT. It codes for CASSERDRGRTEAFF.

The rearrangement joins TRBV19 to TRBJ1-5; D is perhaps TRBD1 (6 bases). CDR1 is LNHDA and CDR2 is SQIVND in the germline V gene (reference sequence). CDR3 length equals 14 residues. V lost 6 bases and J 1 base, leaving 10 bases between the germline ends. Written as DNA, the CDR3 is TGTGCCAGTAGGCCGACAGGAAGCAATCAGCCCCAGCATTTT. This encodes CASRPTGSNQPQHF.

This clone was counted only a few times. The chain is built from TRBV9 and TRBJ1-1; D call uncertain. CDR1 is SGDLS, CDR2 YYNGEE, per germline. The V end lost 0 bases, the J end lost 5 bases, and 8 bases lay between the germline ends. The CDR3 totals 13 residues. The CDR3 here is CASSVGGYTEAFF. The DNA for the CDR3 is TGTGCCAGCAGCGTAGGCGGTTATACTGAAGCTTTCTTT.

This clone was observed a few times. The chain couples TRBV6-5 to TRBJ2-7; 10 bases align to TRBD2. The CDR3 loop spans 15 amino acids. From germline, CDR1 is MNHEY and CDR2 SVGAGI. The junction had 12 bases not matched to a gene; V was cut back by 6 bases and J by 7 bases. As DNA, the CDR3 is TGTGCCAGCAGCCCAGCTAGCGGGGGCCTAGGGGAGCAGTACTTC. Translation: CASSPASGGLGEQYF.

CDR3 region: CASIPGLTSYEQYF. CDR3 DNA sequence: TGTGCCAGCATTCCGGGACTCACATCCTACGAGCAGTACTTC. This chain links TRBV6-1 with TRBJ2-7, with D possibly being TRBD2 (6 bases). Trimming left V 7 bases short and J 1 base short, with 14 bases between. Germline V gene lookup returns CDR1 MNHNS and CDR2 SASEGT. The CDR3 has 14 amino acids.

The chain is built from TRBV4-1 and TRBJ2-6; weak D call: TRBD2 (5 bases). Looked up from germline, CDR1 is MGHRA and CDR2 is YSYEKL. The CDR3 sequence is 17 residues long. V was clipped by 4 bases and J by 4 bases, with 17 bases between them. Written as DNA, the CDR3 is TGCGCCAGCAGCCTAGCCTCGGGCGGGTCGGGGGCCAACGTCCTGACTTTC. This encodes CASSLASGGSGANVLTF.